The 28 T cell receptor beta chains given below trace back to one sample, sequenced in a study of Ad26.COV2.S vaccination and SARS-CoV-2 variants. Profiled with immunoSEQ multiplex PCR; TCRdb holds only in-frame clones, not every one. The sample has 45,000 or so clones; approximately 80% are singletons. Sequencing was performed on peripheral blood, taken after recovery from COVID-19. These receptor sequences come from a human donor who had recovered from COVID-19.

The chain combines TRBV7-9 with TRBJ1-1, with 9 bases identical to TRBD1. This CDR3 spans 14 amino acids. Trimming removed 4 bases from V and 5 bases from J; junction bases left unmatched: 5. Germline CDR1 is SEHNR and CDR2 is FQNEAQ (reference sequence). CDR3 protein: CASSYGQGYTEAFF. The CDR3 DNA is TGTGCCAGCAGCTACGGACAGGGGTATACTGAAGCTTTCTTT.

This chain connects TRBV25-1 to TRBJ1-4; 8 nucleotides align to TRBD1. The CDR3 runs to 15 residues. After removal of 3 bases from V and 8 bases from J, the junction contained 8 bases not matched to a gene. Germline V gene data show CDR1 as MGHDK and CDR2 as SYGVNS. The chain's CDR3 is CASSDPQGAGEKLFF. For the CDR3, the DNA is TGTGCCAGCAGTGATCCTCAGGGGGCAGGGGAAAAACTGTTTTTT. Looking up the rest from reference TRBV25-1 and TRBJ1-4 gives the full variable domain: EADIYQTPRYLVIGTGKKITLECSQTMGHDKMYWYQQDPGMELHLIHYSYGVNSTEKGDLSSESTVSRIRTEHFPLTLESARPSHTSQYLCASSDPQGAGEKLFFGSGTQLSVL.

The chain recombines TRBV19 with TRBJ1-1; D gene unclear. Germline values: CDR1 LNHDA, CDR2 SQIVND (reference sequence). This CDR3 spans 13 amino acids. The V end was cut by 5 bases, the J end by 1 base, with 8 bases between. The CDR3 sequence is CASSLGSNTEAFF. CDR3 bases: TGTGCCAGTAGTCTCGGGTCGAACACTGAAGCTTTCTTT.

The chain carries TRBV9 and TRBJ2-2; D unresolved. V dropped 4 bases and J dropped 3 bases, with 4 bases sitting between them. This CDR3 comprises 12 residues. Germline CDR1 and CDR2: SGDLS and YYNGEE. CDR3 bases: TGTGCCAGCAGCCCCCACACCGGGGAGCTGTTTTTT. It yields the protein CASSPHTGELFF.

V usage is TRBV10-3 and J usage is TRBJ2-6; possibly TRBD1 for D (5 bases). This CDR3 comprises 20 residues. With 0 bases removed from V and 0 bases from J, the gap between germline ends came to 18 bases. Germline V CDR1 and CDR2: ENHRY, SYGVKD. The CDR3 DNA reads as TGTGCCATCAGTGAGTCGTTGGCAGGGCGAACCTTCTCTGGGGCCAACGTCCTGACTTTC. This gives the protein CAISESLAGRTFSGANVLTF.

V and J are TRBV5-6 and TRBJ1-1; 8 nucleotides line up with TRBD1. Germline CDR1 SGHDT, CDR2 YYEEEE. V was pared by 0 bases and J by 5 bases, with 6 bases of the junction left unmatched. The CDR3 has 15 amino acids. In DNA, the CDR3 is TGTGCCAGCAGCTTGGTTTGGCAGGGGGCGACTGAAGCTTTCTTT. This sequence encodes CASSLVWQGATEAFF.

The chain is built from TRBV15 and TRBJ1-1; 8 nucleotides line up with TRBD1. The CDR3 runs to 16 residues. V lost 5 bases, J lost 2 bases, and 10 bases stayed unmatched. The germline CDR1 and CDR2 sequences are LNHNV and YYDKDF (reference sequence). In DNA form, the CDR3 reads TGTGCCACCAGCTTCTACGGACAGGGAATCAACACTGAAGCTTTCTTT. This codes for CATSFYGQGINTEAFF.

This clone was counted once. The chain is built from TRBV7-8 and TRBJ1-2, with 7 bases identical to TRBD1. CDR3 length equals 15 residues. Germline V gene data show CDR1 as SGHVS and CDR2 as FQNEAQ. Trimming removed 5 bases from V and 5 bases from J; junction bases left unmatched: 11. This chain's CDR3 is CASSPAGGGIYGYTF. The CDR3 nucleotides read TGTGCCAGCAGCCCCGCAGGGGGTGGGATTTATGGCTACACCTTC.

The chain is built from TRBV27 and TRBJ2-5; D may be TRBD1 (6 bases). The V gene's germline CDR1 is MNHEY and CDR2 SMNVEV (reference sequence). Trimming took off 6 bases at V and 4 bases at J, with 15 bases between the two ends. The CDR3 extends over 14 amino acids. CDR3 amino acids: CASSRGQGPETQYF. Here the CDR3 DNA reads TGTGCCAGCAGCCGCGGGCAGGGGCCAGAGACCCAGTACTTC.

DNA of the CDR3: TGTGCCACCAGCAGAGATCTAAAATATAATTCACCCCTCCACTTT. Amino acids: CATSRDLKYNSPLHF. This chain uses TRBV15 with TRBJ1-6, with unresolved D. The CDR3 has 15 residues. Germline-derived CDR1 and CDR2 are LNHNV and YYDKDF (reference sequence). Trimming stripped 0 bases from V and 4 bases from J, with 7 bases between.

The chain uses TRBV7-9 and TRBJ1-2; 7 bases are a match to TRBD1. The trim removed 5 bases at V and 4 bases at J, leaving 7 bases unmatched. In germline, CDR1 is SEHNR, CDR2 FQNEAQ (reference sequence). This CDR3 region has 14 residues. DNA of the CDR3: TGTGCCAGCAGCGTCTCAGGGGGGGGCTATGGCTACACCTTC. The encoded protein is CASSVSGGGYGYTF.

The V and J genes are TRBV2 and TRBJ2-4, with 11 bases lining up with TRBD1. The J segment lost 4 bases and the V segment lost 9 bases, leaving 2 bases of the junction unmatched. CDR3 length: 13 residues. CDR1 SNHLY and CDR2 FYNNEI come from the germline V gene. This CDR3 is CARGTGGKNIQYF. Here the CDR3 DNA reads TGTGCCAGAGGGACAGGGGGGAAAAACATTCAGTACTTC.

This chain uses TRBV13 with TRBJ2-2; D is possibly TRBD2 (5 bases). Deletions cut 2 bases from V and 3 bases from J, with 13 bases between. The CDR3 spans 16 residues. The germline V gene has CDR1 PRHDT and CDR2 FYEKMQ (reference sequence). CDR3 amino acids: CASSLRDGEDTGELFF. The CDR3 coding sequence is TGTGCCAGCAGCTTACGAGACGGGGAAGACACCGGGGAGCTGTTTTTT. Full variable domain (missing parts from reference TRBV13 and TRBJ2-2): AAGVIQSPRHLIKEKRETATLKCYPIPRHDTVYWYQQGPGQDPQFLISFYEKMQSDKGSIPDRFSAQQFSDYHSELNMSSLELGDSALYFCASSLRDGEDTGELFFGEGSRLTVL.

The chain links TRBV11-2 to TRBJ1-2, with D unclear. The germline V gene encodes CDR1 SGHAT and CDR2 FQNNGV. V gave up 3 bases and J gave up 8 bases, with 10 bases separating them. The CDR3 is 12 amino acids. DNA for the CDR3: TGTGCCAGCAGCTTGAGGGCGCGAGGCTACACCTTC. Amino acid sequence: CASSLRARGYTF. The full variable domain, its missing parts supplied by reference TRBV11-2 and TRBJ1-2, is EAGVAQSPRYKIIEKRQSVAFWCNPISGHATLYWYQQILGQGPKLLIQFQNNGVVDDSQLPKDRFSAERLKGVDSTLKIQPAKLEDSAVYLCASSLRARGYTFGSGTRLTVV.

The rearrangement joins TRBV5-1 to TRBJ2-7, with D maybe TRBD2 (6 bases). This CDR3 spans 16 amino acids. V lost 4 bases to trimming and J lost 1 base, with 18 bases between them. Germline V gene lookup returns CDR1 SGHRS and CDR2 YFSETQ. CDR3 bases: TGCGCCAGCAGCCCCGCTAGGACGGGAGTGTCCTACGAGCAGTACTTC. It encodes CASSPARTGVSYEQYF.

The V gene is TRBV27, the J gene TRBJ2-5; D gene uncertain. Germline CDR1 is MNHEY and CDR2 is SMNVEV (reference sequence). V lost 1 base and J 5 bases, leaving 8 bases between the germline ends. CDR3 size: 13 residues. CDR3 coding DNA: TGTGCCAGCAGTTTATGGCCCAAGGAGACCCAGTACTTC. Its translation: CASSLWPKETQYF.

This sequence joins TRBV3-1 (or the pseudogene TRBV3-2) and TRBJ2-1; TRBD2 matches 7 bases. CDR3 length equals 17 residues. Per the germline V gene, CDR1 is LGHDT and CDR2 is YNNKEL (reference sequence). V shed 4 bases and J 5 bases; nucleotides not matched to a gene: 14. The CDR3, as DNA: TGTGCCAGCAGCCCTTTACTCCGAGCGGGATATAACAATGAGCAGTTCTTC. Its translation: CASSPLLRAGYNNEQFF.

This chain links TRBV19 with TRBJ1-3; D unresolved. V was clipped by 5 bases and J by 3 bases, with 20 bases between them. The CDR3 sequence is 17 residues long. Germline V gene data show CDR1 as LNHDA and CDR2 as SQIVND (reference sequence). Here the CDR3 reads CASSSSRTGARGNTIYF. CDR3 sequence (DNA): TGTGCCAGTAGTTCTTCTAGGACGGGAGCGCGTGGAAACACCATATATTTT.

In DNA form, the CDR3 reads TGTGCCTTTCGAGGCCGGGAAAGCTCCTACAATGAGCAGTTCTTC. Its translation: CAFRGRESSYNEQFF. The chain recombines TRBV5-8 with TRBJ2-1, with D perhaps matching TRBD2 (5 bases). CDR3 length: 15 amino acids. V was trimmed by 10 bases and J by 0 bases, leaving 17 bases between them. Germline loops: CDR1 SGHTS, CDR2 YDEGEE.

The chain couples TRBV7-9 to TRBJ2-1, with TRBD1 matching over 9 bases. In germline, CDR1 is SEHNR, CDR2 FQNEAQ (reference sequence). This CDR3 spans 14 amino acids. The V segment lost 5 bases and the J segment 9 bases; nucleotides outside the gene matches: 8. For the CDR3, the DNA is TGTGCCAGCAGCCACCGGACAGGGGAGAGTGAGCAGTTCTTC. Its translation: CASSHRTGESEQFF. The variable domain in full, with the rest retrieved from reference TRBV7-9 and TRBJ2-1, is DTGVSQNPRHKITKRGQNVTFRCDPISEHNRLYWYRQTLGQGPEFLTYFQNEAQLEKSRLLSDRFSAERPKGSFSTLEIQRTEQGDSAMYLCASSHRTGESEQFFGPGTRLTVL.

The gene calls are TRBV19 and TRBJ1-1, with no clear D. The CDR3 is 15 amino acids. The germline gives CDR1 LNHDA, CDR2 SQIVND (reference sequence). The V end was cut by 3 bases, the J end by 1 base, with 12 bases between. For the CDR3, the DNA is TGTGCCAGTAGTATGTACCGGGCGGGGAACACTGAAGCTTTCTTT. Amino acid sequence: CASSMYRAGNTEAFF.

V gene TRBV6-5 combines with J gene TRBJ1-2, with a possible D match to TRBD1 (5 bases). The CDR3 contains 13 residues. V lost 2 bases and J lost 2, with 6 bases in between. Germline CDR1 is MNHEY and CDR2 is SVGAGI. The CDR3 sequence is CASSYDRNYGYTF. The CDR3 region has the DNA TGTGCCAGCAGTTACGACAGAAACTATGGCTACACCTTC.

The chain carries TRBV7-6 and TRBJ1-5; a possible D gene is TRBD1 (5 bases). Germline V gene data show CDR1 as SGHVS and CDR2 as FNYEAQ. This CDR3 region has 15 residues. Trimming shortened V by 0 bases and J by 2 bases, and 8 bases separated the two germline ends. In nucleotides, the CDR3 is TGTGCCAGCAGCTTAGCTGGGGGGGGCAATCAGCCCCAGCATTTT. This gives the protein CASSLAGGGNQPQHF. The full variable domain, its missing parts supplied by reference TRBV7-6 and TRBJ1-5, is GAGVSQSPRYKVTKRGQDVALRCDPISGHVSLYWYRQALGQGPEFLTYFNYEAQQDKSGLPNDRFSAERPEGSISTLTIQRTEQRDSAMYRCASSLAGGGNQPQHFGDGTRLSIL.

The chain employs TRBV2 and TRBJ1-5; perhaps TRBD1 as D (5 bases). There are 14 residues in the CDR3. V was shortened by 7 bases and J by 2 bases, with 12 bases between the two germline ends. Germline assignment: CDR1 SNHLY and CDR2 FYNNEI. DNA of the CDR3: TGTGCCAGCATGGGGGGGAGAGGCAATCAGCCCCAGCATTTT. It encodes CASMGGRGNQPQHF.

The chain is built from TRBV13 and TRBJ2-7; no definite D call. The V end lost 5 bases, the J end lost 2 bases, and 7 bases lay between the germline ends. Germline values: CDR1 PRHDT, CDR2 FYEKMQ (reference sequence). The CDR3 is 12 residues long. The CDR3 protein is CASSPRPYEQYF. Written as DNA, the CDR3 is TGTGCCAGCAGCCCCCGCCCCTACGAGCAGTACTTC.

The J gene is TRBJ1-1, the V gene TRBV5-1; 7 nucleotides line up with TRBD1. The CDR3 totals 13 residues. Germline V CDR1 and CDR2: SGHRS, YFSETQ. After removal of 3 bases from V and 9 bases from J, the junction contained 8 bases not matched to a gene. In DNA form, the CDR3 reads TGCGCCAGCAGCTGGGCCCAGGGGGGGAAAGCTTTCTTT. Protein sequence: CASSWAQGGKAFF. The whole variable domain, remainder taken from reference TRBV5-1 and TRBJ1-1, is KAGVTQTPRYLIKTRGQQVTLSCSPISGHRSVSWYQQTPGQGLQFLFEYFSETQRNKGNFPGRFSGRQFSNSRSEMNVSTLELGDSALYLCASSWAQGGKAFFGQGTRLTVV.

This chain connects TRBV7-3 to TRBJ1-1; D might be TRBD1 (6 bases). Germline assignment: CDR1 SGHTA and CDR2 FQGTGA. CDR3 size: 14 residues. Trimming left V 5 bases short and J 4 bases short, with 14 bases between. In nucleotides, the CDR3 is TGTGCCAGCAGCCCCGACAGGTCTGGCACTGAAGCTTTCTTT. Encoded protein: CASSPDRSGTEAFF. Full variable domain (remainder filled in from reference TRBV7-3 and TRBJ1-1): GAGVSQTPSNKVTEKGKYVELRCDPISGHTALYWYRQSLGQGPEFLIYFQGTGAADDSGLPNDRFFAVRPEGSVSTLKIQRTERGDSAVYLCASSPDRSGTEAFFGQGTRLTVV.

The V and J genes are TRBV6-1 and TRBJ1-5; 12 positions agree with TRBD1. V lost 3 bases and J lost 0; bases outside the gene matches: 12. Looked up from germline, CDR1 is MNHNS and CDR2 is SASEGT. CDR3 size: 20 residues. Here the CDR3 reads CASSDKPGQGARFSNQPQHF. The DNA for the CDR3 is TGTGCCAGCAGTGACAAACCGGGACAGGGGGCAAGGTTTAGCAATCAGCCCCAGCATTTT.